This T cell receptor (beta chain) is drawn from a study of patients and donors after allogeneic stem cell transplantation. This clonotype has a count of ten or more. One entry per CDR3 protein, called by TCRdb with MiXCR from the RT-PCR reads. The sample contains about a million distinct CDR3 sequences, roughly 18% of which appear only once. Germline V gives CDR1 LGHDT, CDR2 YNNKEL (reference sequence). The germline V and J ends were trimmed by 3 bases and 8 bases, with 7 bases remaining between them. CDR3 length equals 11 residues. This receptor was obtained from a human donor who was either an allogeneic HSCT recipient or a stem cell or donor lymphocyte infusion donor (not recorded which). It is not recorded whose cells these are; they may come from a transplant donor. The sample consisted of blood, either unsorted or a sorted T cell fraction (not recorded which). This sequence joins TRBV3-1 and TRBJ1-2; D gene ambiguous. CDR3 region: CASSHGVGYTF. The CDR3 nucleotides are TGTGCCAGCAGCCACGGGGTGGGCTACACCTTC.